These 31 T cell receptor beta chains originate from one sample sequenced in a study of Graves' ophthalmopathy and Graves' hyperthyroidism (dated by TCRdb to the late 2010s). Sequenced using an Illumina HiSeq 2000. TCR beta CDR3 regions were amplified from RNA transcripts for repertoire sequencing. The first round of RT-PCR was done with HTBI primers and the Qiagen OneStep RT-PCR kit, and was followed by a second round of multiplex PCR, then size selection and purification. TCRdb trimmed public reads at Q25 via fastp, called clones via MiXCR and kept in-frame beta chains. Rows are unified per CDR3 protein, each entry keeping the most common DNA and genes. The table for this sample lists a few hundred thousand distinct CDR3 sequences; over 15% of them were counted only once. Roughly 7% of the sample is held by the ten biggest clonotypes. The sequenced sample was peripheral blood. The receptors were gathered from a woman aged 18-29 years with stable Graves' hyperthyroidism. Donor details come from another sample of the same person, matched by shared clones.

This clonotype was seen ten or more times. This rearrangement joins TRBV2 to TRBJ2-3, with 7 bases lining up with TRBD2. Germline V gene lookup returns CDR1 SNHLY and CDR2 FYNNEI. After removal of 10 bases from V and 5 bases from J, the junction contained 12 bases not matched to a gene. The CDR3 spans 14 residues. The CDR3 nucleotides are TGTGCCATCGACGGGGAGGGGCGGGAAGATACGCAGTATTTT. Translated, it gives CAIDGEGREDTQYF.

At least ten counts were recorded for this clonotype. This chain links TRBV12-3 or TRBV12-4 with TRBJ1-2, with 9 bases aligning to TRBD1. The junction had 17 bases not matched to a gene; V was cut back by 4 bases and J by 11 bases. This CDR3 is built from 16 residues. CDR3 protein: CASSSARGGQGVLYTF. CDR3 nucleotides: TGTGCCAGCAGTTCCGCTCGGGGGGGACAGGGTGTTTTGTACACCTTC.

This clonotype has ten or more counts. The J gene is TRBJ2-5, the V gene TRBV11-2; D is perhaps TRBD1 (8 bases). V dropped 5 bases and J dropped 7 bases, with 14 bases sitting between them. CDR1 is SGHAT and CDR2 is FQNNGV in the germline V gene. The CDR3 has 13 amino acids. The CDR3 is CASSLTGEGTQYF. The CDR3 coding sequence is TGTGCCAGCAGCCTGACAGGGGAGGGGACCCAGTACTTC.

This clonotype was recorded many times. V is TRBV12-3 or TRBV12-4 and J is TRBJ2-1, with a weak D call TRBD2 (5 bases). The CDR3 contains 13 residues. V was pared by 3 bases and J by 5 bases, with 8 bases between. The CDR3 loop is CASSFGRDNEQFF. CDR3 in DNA: TGTGCCAGCAGTTTTGGGCGGGACAATGAGCAGTTCTTC.

This clonotype has just a few counts. V is TRBV19 and J is TRBJ1-3; D is uncertain. The V gene lost 5 bases and the J gene lost 4 bases, with 18 bases spanning the gap. Per germline, CDR1 LNHDA and CDR2 SQIVND (reference sequence). The CDR3 totals 16 residues. CDR3 residues: CASSPAGGVGGNTIYF. The CDR3, as DNA: TGTGCCAGTAGTCCTGCGGGCGGGGTCGGAGGAAACACCATATATTTT.

This clonotype was observed many times. The rearrangement links TRBV20-1 to TRBJ2-2; 9 nucleotides align to TRBD2. Germline V lookup: CDR1 DFQATT, CDR2 SNEGSKA (reference sequence). The ends lost 1 base at V and 1 base at J; junction bases unmatched: 4. This CDR3 comprises 16 residues. CDR3 nucleotides: TGCAGTGCTAGAGGCCGCGGGGGGGGGAACACCGGGGAGCTGTTTTTT. This sequence encodes CSARGRGGGNTGELFF.

This clonotype has a handful of counts. J is TRBJ2-2 and V is TRBV9; 10 nucleotides match TRBD2. The CDR3 is 17 residues long. CDR1 is SGDLS and CDR2 is YYNGEE in the germline V gene. Trimming at V came to 0 bases and at J to 4 bases, leaving 6 bases not matched to a gene. The CDR3 spells CASSVEPSGGSTGELFF. The CDR3 bases are TGTGCCAGCAGCGTAGAGCCTAGCGGGGGTTCCACCGGGGAGCTGTTTTTT. The whole variable domain, filled in from reference TRBV9 and TRBJ2-2, reads DSGVTQTPKHLITATGQRVTLRCSPRSGDLSVYWYQQSLDQGLQFLIQYYNGEERAKGNILERFSAQQFPDLHSELNLSSLELGDSALYFCASSVEPSGGSTGELFFGEGSRLTVL.

This clonotype was found many times. The J gene is TRBJ1-1, the V gene TRBV11-2, with a tentative D call TRBD1 (5 bases). CDR1 and CDR2 (germline): SGHAT, FQNNGV. Between the trimmed V and J ends, which lost 0 bases and 3 bases, there was a span of 11 bases. This CDR3 has 15 amino acids. Here the CDR3 reads CASSLEGRVDTEAFF. The CDR3 DNA sequence: TGTGCCAGCAGCTTAGAGGGCAGGGTCGACACTGAAGCTTTCTTT.

This clonotype has ten or more counts. The V call is TRBV11-2, the J call TRBJ2-7, with no clear D. Germline lookup yields CDR1 SGHAT and CDR2 FQNNGV. With 6 bases removed from V and 5 bases from J, the gap between germline ends came to 14 bases. The CDR3 has 13 residues. Here the CDR3 DNA reads TGTGCCAGCAGTCTCATAAGGTTCCACGAGCAGTACTTC. Amino acids: CASSLIRFHEQYF. Using reference TRBV11-2 and TRBJ2-7 for the parts outside the CDR3, the full variable domain is EAGVAQSPRYKIIEKRQSVAFWCNPISGHATLYWYQQILGQGPKLLIQFQNNGVVDDSQLPKDRFSAERLKGVDSTLKIQPAKLEDSAVYLCASSLIRFHEQYFGPGTRLTVT.

This clonotype was detected ten times or more. The chain links TRBV7-8 to TRBJ2-5, with TRBD2 as a possible D gene (5 bases). V was shortened by 2 bases and J by 3 bases, with 7 bases between the two germline ends. CDR1 is SGHVS, CDR2 FQNEAQ, per germline. The CDR3 has 13 amino acids. The CDR3, as DNA: TGTGCCAGCAGCTTACAGCGGAAAGAGACCCAGTACTTC. Protein sequence: CASSLQRKETQYF.

With regard to this clonotype: This CDR3 fails to terminate in the conserved phenylalanine or tryptophan, so it likely reflects a read error. The chain links TRBV6-1 to TRBJ1-1, with a tentative D call TRBD1 (5 bases). The germline gives CDR1 MNHNS, CDR2 SASEGT. V gave up 8 bases and J gave up 8 bases, with 9 bases separating them. This CDR3 has 10 amino acids. CDR3: CASFRDEAFV. The CDR3 region has the DNA TGTGCCAGCTTTCGGGACGAAGCTTTCGTT.

This clonotype turned up a few times. This chain uses TRBV6-1 with TRBJ1-1; D might be TRBD1 (5 bases). V shed 10 bases and J shed 3 bases, with 18 bases lying between them. Germline loops: CDR1 MNHNS, CDR2 SASEGT. CDR3 length equals 14 residues. The DNA for the CDR3 is TGTGCCATTCAAGGAGCAGGGCGAGACACTGAAGCTTTCTTT. Protein product: CAIQGAGRDTEAFF.

This clonotype was picked up many times. The V and J genes are TRBV9 and TRBJ2-5; 7 bases line up with TRBD2. Per the germline V gene, CDR1 is SGDLS and CDR2 is YYNGEE. Trimming at V came to 4 bases and at J to 0 bases, leaving 9 bases not matched to a gene. The CDR3 loop spans 16 amino acids. The CDR3 reads CASSPRGSGYQETQYF. The CDR3 nucleotides are TGTGCCAGCAGCCCCCGGGGTAGCGGGTACCAAGAGACCCAGTACTTC.

This clonotype appeared many times. CDR3 loop: CAISDLAGGYTF. The CDR3 region has the DNA TGTGCCATCAGTGATTTGGCCGGTGGCTACACCTTC. The chain uses TRBV10-3 and TRBJ1-2; D unclear. The V and J ends lost 3 bases and 7 bases respectively, with 9 bases between them. There are 12 residues in the CDR3. Germline-derived CDR1 and CDR2 are ENHRY and SYGVKD.

This clonotype was seen only a few times. V usage is TRBV11-2 and J usage is TRBJ2-7, with D possibly called TRBD1 or TRBD2 (5 bases each). The germline CDR1 and CDR2 sequences are SGHAT and FQNNGV. Trimming took off 3 bases at V and 4 bases at J, with 22 bases between the two ends. The CDR3 loop spans 17 amino acids. The DNA of the CDR3 is TGTGCCAGCAGCTTTATTCAGGGACCTGGGCTACTATACGAGCAGTACTTC. This translates into CASSFIQGPGLLYEQYF.

This clonotype occurred many times. The rearrangement links TRBV27 to TRBJ1-1; D is possibly TRBD1 (6 bases). Per the germline V gene, CDR1 is MNHEY and CDR2 is SMNVEV (reference sequence). V was cut by 5 bases and J by 0 bases, with 19 bases left in between. This CDR3 is built from 17 residues. CDR3 DNA sequence: TGTGCCAGCAGTCGCCAGCTGGGGGGGGCTTTGAACACTGAAGCTTTCTTT. Protein: CASSRQLGGALNTEAFF.

The rearrangement links TRBV27 to TRBJ2-7, with D possibly being TRBD2 (5 bases). The CDR3 length is 15 residues. The V end was cut by 2 bases, the J end by 2 bases, with 13 bases between. CDR1 is MNHEY and CDR2 is SMNVEV in the germline V gene (reference sequence). The CDR3 DNA follows: TGTGCCAGCAGTTTAGTTGCGGGCCGAGCCTACGAGCAGTACTTC. Residues: CASSLVAGRAYEQYF.

This clonotype has a count of ten or more. This chain joins TRBV7-2 and TRBJ2-5; D may be TRBD1 or TRBD2 (5 bases each). The CDR3 has 15 amino acids. Germline loops: CDR1 SGHTA, CDR2 FQGNSA. V was clipped by 4 bases and J by 9 bases, with 21 bases between them. The CDR3, as DNA: TGTGCCAGCAGCTCCTCGCCCGGACTGGGGGTCCCCCAGTACTTC. It yields the protein CASSSSPGLGVPQYF.

The chain couples TRBV7-3 to TRBJ2-2; 7 bases align to TRBD1. The CDR3 covers 16 residues. In germline, CDR1 is SGHTA, CDR2 FQGTGA. Germline trimming cut 1 base from V and 8 bases from J; bases unmatched to any gene: 10. The CDR3 DNA reads as TGTGCCAGCAGCTTAAGTTCGACAGGGACATCGGGGGAGCTGTTTTTT. Translation: CASSLSSTGTSGELFF.

This sequence joins TRBV12-3 or TRBV12-4 and TRBJ2-6; weak D call: TRBD1 (6 bases). The CDR3 spans 19 residues. V lost 2 bases, J lost 0 bases, and 17 bases lay in between. The CDR3 is CASSLRLGHSNSGANVLTF. CDR3 DNA sequence: TGTGCCAGCAGTTTAAGATTGGGACACTCGAACTCTGGGGCCAACGTCCTGACTTTC.

This clonotype was found many times. V gene TRBV20-1 combines with J gene TRBJ1-1; perhaps TRBD1 as D (5 bases). This CDR3 is 15 amino acids long. Germline V lookup: CDR1 DFQATT, CDR2 SNEGSKA (reference sequence). Trimming pared 6 bases from V and 1 base from J, leaving 18 bases between. CDR3 sequence reads: CSARPTYQGNTEAFF. Written as DNA, the CDR3 is TGCAGTGCACGCCCGACCTACCAGGGGAACACTGAAGCTTTCTTT.

The table lists this clonotype with many counts. This chain links TRBV19 with TRBJ2-7, with 12 bases fitting TRBD2. This CDR3 is 14 amino acids long. The germline CDR1 and CDR2 sequences are LNHDA and SQIVND (reference sequence). With V trimmed by 10 bases and J by 2 bases, 6 bases remained unmatched. CDR3 nucleotides: TGTGCCACCCAACTAGCGGGGGGACCCTACGAGCAGTACTTC. This codes for CATQLAGGPYEQYF.

This clonotype was seen ten or more times. V and J are TRBV12-3 or TRBV12-4 and TRBJ2-2; a possible D gene is TRBD1 (6 bases). Trimming left V 6 bases short and J 1 base short, with 9 bases between. This CDR3 spans 14 amino acids. The CDR3, as DNA: TGTGCCAGCAGGAAGACAGGGAACACCGGGGAGCTGTTTTTT. Protein product: CASRKTGNTGELFF.

The table lists this clonotype with many counts. This rearrangement joins TRBV20-1 to TRBJ1-2; no definite D call. V lost 6 bases and J 5 bases, leaving 13 bases between the germline ends. The CDR3 has 12 residues. Germline V gene sequence: CDR1 DFQATT, CDR2 SNEGSKA (reference sequence). The CDR3: CSAAESVYGYTF. Here the CDR3 DNA reads TGCAGTGCCGCGGAATCTGTTTATGGCTACACCTTC.

This clonotype was detected ten times or more. This chain links TRBV5-1 with TRBJ1-1, with 7 bases lining up with TRBD1. This CDR3 is 11 amino acids long. Per the germline V gene, CDR1 is SGHRS and CDR2 is YFSETQ. Germline trimming cut 4 bases from V and 12 bases from J; bases unmatched to any gene: 6. CDR3 in amino acids: CASSAYRGTFF. Here the CDR3 DNA reads TGCGCCAGCAGCGCCTACAGGGGAACTTTCTTT. Combining the CDR3 with reference TRBV5-1 and TRBJ1-1 gives the whole variable domain KAGVTQTPRYLIKTRGQQVTLSCSPISGHRSVSWYQQTPGQGLQFLFEYFSETQRNKGNFPGRFSGRQFSNSRSEMNVSTLELGDSALYLCASSAYRGTFFGQGTRLTVV.

A few counts support this clonotype. The genes are TRBV6-1 and TRBJ1-5, with D unresolved. Trimming removed 9 bases at V and 3 bases at J, with 21 bases between. The CDR3 contains 16 residues. The germline V gene encodes CDR1 MNHNS and CDR2 SASEGT. The CDR3 loop is CARWRLNWGNNQPQHF. The CDR3 DNA reads as TGTGCCAGGTGGCGTCTAAATTGGGGAAACAATCAGCCCCAGCATTTT.

The sample holds many counts of this clonotype. J is TRBJ2-2 and V is TRBV12-3 or TRBV12-4; D is possibly TRBD1 (6 bases). This CDR3 region has 13 residues. With 6 bases removed from V and 6 bases from J, the gap between germline ends came to 11 bases. Written as DNA, the CDR3 is TGTGCCAGCAGCCCAACAGGGTCCGGGGAGCTGTTTTTT. It is translated as CASSPTGSGELFF.

This clonotype showed up just a few times. The chain recombines TRBV11-3 with TRBJ2-2; D possibly corresponds to TRBD2 (5 bases). Trimming pared 6 bases from V and 5 bases from J, leaving 16 bases between. In germline, CDR1 is SGHNT, CDR2 YENEEA. The CDR3 contains 15 residues. DNA for the CDR3: TGTGCCAGCAGTCCGGAGAGGGATGGTACCGGGGAGCTGTTTTTT. Translated, it gives CASSPERDGTGELFF.

This clonotype was counted many times. V is TRBV27 and J is TRBJ1-6; the match to TRBD1 covers 10 bases. V lost 4 bases, J lost 3 bases, and 12 bases stayed unmatched. The germline V gene has CDR1 MNHEY and CDR2 SMNVEV (reference sequence). The CDR3 spans 19 residues. The CDR3 region has the DNA TGTGCCAGCAGTTCAGGCGGGACAGGGGCCGGGGGCTATAATTCACCCCTCCACTTT. It encodes CASSSGGTGAGGYNSPLHF.

This clonotype was detected ten times or more. The gene calls are TRBV20-1 and TRBJ2-7; D remains unclear. Deletions cut 1 base from V and 3 bases from J, with 10 bases between. The CDR3 loop spans 13 amino acids. Germline V gives CDR1 DFQATT, CDR2 SNEGSKA (reference sequence). The CDR3 is CSARVDTSYEQYF. CDR3 nucleotide sequence: TGCAGTGCTAGAGTTGACACCAGCTACGAGCAGTACTTC.

This clonotype has ten or more counts. V and J are TRBV6-2 or TRBV6-3 and TRBJ1-1; D not resolved. Per germline, CDR1 MNHEY and CDR2 SVGEGT. V lost 4 bases, J lost 1 base, and 7 bases lay in between. The CDR3 covers 13 residues. CDR3 loop: CASSSTENTEAFF. The DNA for the CDR3 is TGTGCCAGCAGTTCTACAGAGAACACTGAAGCTTTCTTT.